This note documents a single TCR beta chain sequence. Its antigen is not identified. Per the germline V gene, CDR1 is LNHDA and CDR2 is SQIVND (reference sequence). The CDR3 is made up of 15 amino acids. V lost 5 bases and J lost 5; bases outside the gene matches: 10. The data were obtained in a study of cytomegalovirus exposure and HLA in healthy donors. The data were produced by immunoSEQ multiplex PCR, yet TCRdb's version contains in-frame clones alone and is incomplete. Of about 43,000 clones in the sample, approximately 90% were seen once. Whole-study results and caveats: Three chains linked to CMV were shown in vitro to be specific for CMV antigens.

The sequence derives from a man aged 18-30 years in good health and CMV-seronegative. The material sequenced was PBMCs. The chain is built from TRBV19 and TRBJ1-1; the match to TRBD1 covers 8 bases. The CDR3 loop is CASSPRTGIGTEAFF. DNA for the CDR3: TGTGCCAGTAGTCCTCGGACAGGGATTGGTACTGAAGCTTTCTTT.